Following are 2 T cell receptor beta chains from one sample sequenced in a study of T cells in tumors after PD-1 blockade. Repertoires were generated with immunoSEQ multiplex PCR, while TCRdb's copy carries only in-frame clones and drops some. This sample has fewer than 50,000 clones, with over 70% found just once. Source: PBMCs, taken before anti-PD-1 treatment. The origin of the receptors is a human donor with basal cell carcinoma.

The rearrangement uses TRBV6-4 and TRBJ2-2; D might be TRBD1 (6 bases). The V and J ends lost 2 bases and 3 bases respectively, with 13 bases between them. The CDR3 extends over 16 amino acids. The germline CDR1 and CDR2 sequences are MRHNA and SNTAGT. The CDR3 sequence: CASSDLWSGDTGELFF. The CDR3 region has the DNA TGTGCCAGCAGTGACCTATGGTCAGGGGACACCGGGGAGCTGTTTTTT.

The rearrangement uses TRBV3-1 (or the pseudogene TRBV3-2) and TRBJ2-1; tentative D call: TRBD2 (6 bases). V was shortened by 3 bases and J by 10 bases, with 13 bases between the two germline ends. Germline V gene sequence: CDR1 LGHDT, CDR2 YNNKEL (reference sequence). This CDR3 spans 13 amino acids. The CDR3 loop reads CASSQDWGDEQFF. In DNA form, the CDR3 reads TGTGCCAGCAGCCAGGATTGGGGGGACGAGCAGTTCTTC.